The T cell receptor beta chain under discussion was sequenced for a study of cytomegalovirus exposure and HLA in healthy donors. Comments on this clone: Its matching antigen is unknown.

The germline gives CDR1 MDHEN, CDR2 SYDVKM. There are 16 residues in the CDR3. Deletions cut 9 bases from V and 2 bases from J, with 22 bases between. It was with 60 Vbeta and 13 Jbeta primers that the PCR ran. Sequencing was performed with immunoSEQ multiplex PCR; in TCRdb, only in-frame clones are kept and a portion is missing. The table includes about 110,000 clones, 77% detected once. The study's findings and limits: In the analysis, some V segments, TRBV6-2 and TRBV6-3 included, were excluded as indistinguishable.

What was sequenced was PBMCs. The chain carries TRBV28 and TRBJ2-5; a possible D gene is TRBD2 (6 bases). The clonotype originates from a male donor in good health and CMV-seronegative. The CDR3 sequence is CASFSSGLPRQETQYF. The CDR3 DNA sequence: TGTGCCAGTTTTAGTAGCGGCTTACCACGGCAAGAGACCCAGTACTTC.